A selection of T cell receptor beta chains follows, all from one sample in a study of T cells in Graves' hyperthyroidism and ophthalmopathy. TCRdb reprocessed the multiplex PCR reads with MiXCR, giving one entry per CDR3 protein. The sample includes some 270,000 distinct CDR3 sequences, roughly an eighth of them seen just once. Sequencing input: blood. These receptors originate from a woman in her thirties or forties with Graves' hyperthyroidism. Both conserved end residues are part of each CDR3. The D gene is left open where the match is weak. Some rows mark clone size as missing; the rest say once, few, many or name a class of expanded clone.

clone_size,j_call,d_call,v_call,cdr3_aa,cdr3_nt
many,TRBJ2-1,TRBD2,TRBV20-1,CSARGSPGGGDNGNEQFF,TGCAGTGCTAGAGGTTCCCCGGGAGGCGGGGATAACGGAAATGAGCAGTTCTTC
many,TRBJ1-5,TRBD1,TRBV12-3/TRBV12-4,CASILGTGGGQPQHF,TGTGCCAGCATCTTGGGGACAGGGGGCGGTCAGCCCCAGCATTTT
many,TRBJ1-2,-,TRBV5-8,CASSLRDGFFNYGYTF,TGTGCCAGCAGCTTAAGGGACGGCTTCTTTAACTATGGCTACACCTTC
-,TRBJ2-1,TRBD2,TRBV20-1,CSAMASGKGNYNEQFF,TGCAGTGCTATGGCTAGCGGGAAAGGAAACTACAATGAGCAGTTCTTC
many,TRBJ2-1,TRBD2,TRBV20-1,CSARDQLAGVGNEQFF,TGCAGTGCTAGAGATCAACTAGCGGGAGTGGGCAATGAGCAGTTCTTC
many,TRBJ1-3,-,TRBV12-5,CASGSTQASSGNTIYF,TGTGCTAGTGGCTCAACACAGGCTAGCTCTGGAAACACCATATATTTT
few,TRBJ1-1,-,TRBV7-9,CASSVAGPRGTEAFF,TGTGCCAGCAGCGTTGCCGGGCCAAGGGGTACTGAAGCTTTCTTT
few,TRBJ2-3,-,TRBV3-1,CASSQDRDGSIYTQYF,TGTGCCAGCAGCCAAGATCGGGACGGCAGCATATATACGCAGTATTTT
many,TRBJ1-1,-,TRBV6-1,CASNAVMNTEAFF,TGTGCCAGCAACGCGGTGATGAACACTGAAGCTTTCTTT
-,TRBJ2-1,-,TRBV6-2/TRBV6-3,CACNGGEGGNEQFF,TGTGCCTGCAACGGGGGCGAAGGGGGCAATGAGCAGTTCTTC
many,TRBJ1-1,TRBD1,TRBV6-1,CASSARDRENTEAFF,TGTGCCAGCAGTGCCCGGGACAGGGAGAACACTGAAGCTTTCTTT
many,TRBJ2-3,-,TRBV28,CASSFPYRGGDVDTQYF,TGTGCCAGCAGTTTTCCGTATCGGGGTGGAGATGTAGATACGCAGTATTTT
many,TRBJ2-1,-,TRBV7-2,CASSPMSGFEQFF,TGTGCCAGCAGCCCGATGAGCGGGTTCGAGCAGTTCTTC
-,TRBJ2-7,-,TRBV28,CASSPDLGEQYF,TGTGCCAGCAGTCCTGACCTAGGCGAGCAGTACTTC
many,TRBJ1-1,TRBD1,TRBV7-8,CASRQTGVNTEAFF,TGTGCCAGCAGACAAACAGGGGTTAACACTGAAGCTTTCTTT
many,TRBJ2-2,-,TRBV11-3,CASSLAGVVGELFF,TGTGCCAGCAGCTTAGCGGGAGTGGTCGGGGAGCTGTTTTTT
many,TRBJ2-5,TRBD1,TRBV7-9,CASSWDRLETQYF,TGTGCCAGCAGCTGGGACAGGTTAGAGACCCAGTACTTC
many,TRBJ1-5,-,TRBV2,CASSADGLVQPQHF,TGTGCCAGCAGTGCGGACGGTTTGGTTCAGCCCCAGCATTTT
few,TRBJ2-7,TRBD2,TRBV5-1,CASSLGLAGVQGNEQYF,TGCGCCAGCAGCTTGGGACTAGCGGGAGTCCAGGGAAACGAGCAGTACTTC
many,TRBJ2-7,TRBD2,TRBV2,CASSEQGLVLDEQYF,TGTGCCAGCAGTGAACAGGGACTAGTTCTTGACGAGCAGTACTTC
few,TRBJ2-3,TRBD2,TRBV29-1,CSATGEASGGNTQYF,TGCAGCGCCACCGGGGAGGCTAGCGGCGGGAATACGCAGTATTTT
few,TRBJ2-2,TRBD2,TRBV20-1,CSARGATGGGDTGELFF,TGCAGTGCTAGAGGCGCGACGGGCGGGGGAGACACCGGGGAGCTGTTTTTT